This is a list of T cell receptor beta chains from one sample in a study of beta chain features in type 1 diabetes. Generated by immunoSEQ multiplex PCR, the TCRdb table keeps only in-frame clones and is missing some. The table includes under 300,000 clones, 11% to 15% detected once. Sequencing was carried out using naive CD4+ T cells from blood. These receptors were collected from a young man with type 1 diabetes. Both conserved end residues are part of each CDR3. D genes are given only for firm matches. Size tells how often a clone was seen (once, few, many) or the class of an expanded clone, and some rows leave it out.

v_gene,j_gene,d_gene,len,abundance,CDR3aa,CDR3nt
TRBV18,TRBJ2-5,TRBD2,15,few,CASSPVLAEQETQYF,TGTGCCAGCTCACCAGTCCTAGCGGAGCAAGAGACCCAGTACTTC
TRBV6-5,TRBJ1-1,NA,16,few,CASSYSTAGLNTEAFF,TGTGCCAGCAGTTACTCGACTGCGGGGCTCAACACTGAAGCTTTCTTT
TRBV30,TRBJ2-1,NA,13,NA,CARSTSSYNEQFF,TGTGCCCGGAGTACTAGCTCCTACAATGAGCAGTTCTTC
TRBV12-5,TRBJ2-1,TRBD2,15,few,CASGRGTSGRYEQFF,TGTGCTAGTGGCCGCGGGACTAGCGGGAGGTATGAGCAGTTCTTC
TRBV11-2,TRBJ2-5,NA,15,NA,CASSLDWAVGQTQYF,TGTGCCAGCAGCTTAGATTGGGCTGTTGGGCAGACCCAGTACTTC
TRBV7-6,TRBJ2-3,NA,13,NA,CASSNMAQDTQYF,TGTGCCAGCAGCAATATGGCCCAAGATACGCAGTATTTT
TRBV18,TRBJ1-1,NA,13,few,CASSRGQNTEAFF,TGTGCCAGCTCACGCGGACAGAACACTGAAGCTTTCTTT
TRBV5-1,TRBJ2-3,NA,13,few,CASSLLVADTQYF,TGCGCCAGCAGCTTGCTAGTTGCAGATACGCAGTATTTT
TRBV7-8,TRBJ2-2,NA,16,NA,CASSSRTNANTGELFF,TGTGCCAGCAGCTCACGGACAAACGCGAACACCGGGGAGCTGTTTTTT
TRBV30,TRBJ1-1,TRBD1,14,few,CAWSPLGGYAEAFF,TGTGCCTGGAGTCCCTTAGGGGGCTACGCTGAAGCTTTCTTT
TRBV11-2,TRBJ2-3,TRBD2,16,NA,CASRRLAGGSTDTQYF,TGTGCCAGCAGGAGGCTAGCGGGGGGTTCTACAGATACGCAGTATTTT
TRBV5-4,TRBJ2-1,TRBD2,15,NA,CASSLELAGYNEQFF,TGTGCCAGCAGCTTAGAGCTAGCGGGATACAATGAGCAGTTCTTC
TRBV4-1,TRBJ2-2,TRBD1,18,NA,CASSQVPGQGSDTGELFF,TGCGCCAGCAGCCAAGTCCCGGGACAGGGGAGTGACACCGGGGAGCTGTTTTTT
TRBV4-1,TRBJ2-1,NA,17,once,CASSQGLAFSSYNEQFF,TGCGCCAGCAGCCAAGGCTTAGCGTTCAGCTCCTACAATGAGCAGTTCTTC
TRBV11-3,TRBJ2-2,NA,15,NA,CASSFRRGNTGELFF,TGTGCCAGCAGCTTTCGCAGGGGAAACACCGGGGAGCTGTTTTTT
TRBV5-4,TRBJ1-2,TRBD1,15,few,CASSQGTGEARGYTF,TGTGCCAGCAGCCAAGGGACAGGGGAGGCGAGAGGCTACACCTTC
TRBV7-2,TRBJ2-1,TRBD2,16,NA,CASSPHGSGRANEQFF,TGTGCCAGCAGCCCCCACGGGAGCGGGAGGGCCAATGAGCAGTTCTTC
TRBV5-1,TRBJ1-5,TRBD1,15,NA,CASSPMTGIDQPQHF,TGCGCCAGCAGCCCCATGACAGGGATTGATCAGCCCCAGCATTTT
TRBV14,TRBJ2-5,NA,14,few,CASSKTSFQETQYF,TGTGCCAGCAGCAAAACTAGTTTTCAAGAGACCCAGTACTTC
TRBV2,TRBJ1-5,TRBD1,15,few,CASSEQGVGNQPQHF,TGTGCCAGCAGTGAACAGGGGGTGGGCAATCAGCCCCAGCATTTT
TRBV18,TRBJ2-1,TRBD2,15,few,CASSPSLAGYNEQFF,TGTGCCAGCTCACCATCCCTAGCGGGGTACAATGAGCAGTTCTTC
TRBV15,TRBJ2-7,NA,15,NA,CATSSGAGSAYEQYF,TGTGCCACCAGCAGTGGGGCAGGGTCCGCTTACGAGCAGTACTTC
TRBV29-1,TRBJ2-3,TRBD2,15,few,CSVVLGGGSPDTQYF,TGCAGCGTTGTTCTGGGGGGAGGGAGCCCAGATACGCAGTATTTT
TRBV9,TRBJ2-1,TRBD2,16,few,CASSVLTGTSGGEQFF,TGTGCCAGCAGCGTCCTTACCGGGACTAGCGGGGGGGAGCAGTTCTTC
TRBV11-2,TRBJ1-4,NA,12,few,CASSESREKLFF,TGTGCCAGCAGCGAGTCTCGGGAAAAACTGTTTTTT
TRBV30,TRBJ1-5,NA,15,NA,CAWSQLQSSNQPQHF,TGTGCCTGGAGTCAGTTGCAGTCCAGCAATCAGCCCCAGCATTTT
TRBV7-9,TRBJ2-7,NA,13,few,CASSLALAYEQYF,TGTGCCAGCAGCTTAGCATTAGCGTACGAGCAGTACTTC
TRBV6-6,TRBJ1-5,NA,16,NA,CASSQRPLDSNQPQHF,TGTGCCAGCAGTCAGAGGCCCTTGGATAGCAATCAGCCCCAGCATTTT
TRBV9,TRBJ1-5,NA,15,few,CASSPGGETNQPQHF,TGTGCCAGCAGCCCGGGGGGGGAAACCAATCAGCCCCAGCATTTT
TRBV4-2,TRBJ1-1,NA,14,NA,CASSQDRGGTEAFF,TGTGCCAGCAGCCAAGATAGGGGGGGCACTGAAGCTTTCTTT
TRBV5-1,TRBJ2-7,TRBD1,14,NA,CATALRDRAAEQYF,TGCGCCACCGCGCTCCGGGACAGGGCTGCAGAGCAGTACTTC
TRBV29-1,TRBJ2-2,TRBD2,14,few,CSVAASGIIGELFF,TGCAGCGTTGCGGCTAGCGGGATAATCGGGGAGCTGTTTTTT
TRBV4-1,TRBJ2-2,NA,16,NA,CASSQLFVRGFGELFF,TGCGCCAGCAGCCAATTATTCGTACGGGGTTTTGGGGAGCTGTTTTTT
TRBV10-3,TRBJ1-6,NA,14,few,CAISELEGNSPLHF,TGTGCCATCAGTGAGTTGGAGGGGAATTCACCCCTCCACTTT
TRBV5-1,TRBJ2-1,NA,14,NA,CASSLGRALNEQFF,TGCGCCAGCAGCTTGGGGAGGGCCTTAAATGAGCAGTTCTTC
TRBV6-5,TRBJ2-6,NA,15,NA,CASTPGPSGANVLTF,TGTGCCAGCACCCCAGGCCCCTCTGGGGCCAACGTCCTGACTTTC
TRBV6-6,TRBJ2-1,TRBD2,14,NA,CATLSGAGYNEQFF,TGTGCCACCCTATCAGGAGCGGGGTACAATGAGCAGTTCTTC
TRBV7-2,TRBJ2-1,NA,13,few,CASSPGNYNEQFF,TGTGCCAGCAGCCCCGGGAACTACAATGAGCAGTTCTTC
TRBV6-5,TRBJ1-4,NA,11,NA,CASSTGEKLFF,TGTGCCAGCAGTACGGGGGAAAAACTGTTTTTT
TRBV11-2,TRBJ2-4,NA,13,few,CASRALAKNIQYF,TGTGCCAGCAGGGCTTTAGCCAAAAACATTCAGTACTTC
TRBV6-5,TRBJ2-1,TRBD2,15,NA,CASSYSPTSDNEQFF,TGTGCCAGCAGTTATTCACCGACTAGCGACAATGAGCAGTTCTTC
TRBV5-1,TRBJ2-7,TRBD1,14,NA,CASSFTGTVYEQYF,TGCGCCAGCAGCTTTACCGGGACAGTCTACGAGCAGTACTTC
TRBV7-2,TRBJ2-7,TRBD2,16,NA,CASSLGGGLVMYEQYF,TGTGCCAGCAGCTTAGGGGGGGGACTAGTGATGTACGAGCAGTACTTC
TRBV30,TRBJ2-5,TRBD1,15,few,CAWSDLPGTAETQYF,TGTGCCTGGAGCGACCTACCCGGGACAGCAGAGACCCAGTACTTC
TRBV6-1,TRBJ2-1,NA,16,NA,CASSAPRGGMINEQFF,TGTGCCAGCAGTGCTCCAAGGGGGGGGATGATCAATGAGCAGTTCTTC
TRBV14,TRBJ2-4,NA,12,NA,CASSQDRGTLYF,TGTGCCAGCAGCCAAGACAGGGGGACTTTGTACTTC
TRBV5-1,TRBJ2-1,NA,16,NA,CASSLAGIPRPNEQFF,TGCGCCAGCAGCTTGGCAGGAATCCCCCGTCCCAATGAGCAGTTCTTC
TRBV2,TRBJ2-1,TRBD2,13,few,CASTGLVYNEQFF,TGTGCCAGCACGGGACTAGTTTATAATGAGCAGTTCTTC
TRBV30,TRBJ1-2,TRBD1,13,NA,CAWSPPGTAAGTF,TGTGCCTGGAGTCCTCCGGGGACAGCCGCTGGCACCTTC
TRBV6-1,TRBJ2-7,NA,14,few,CASRAGTSWYEQYF,TGTGCCAGCAGGGCCGGGACTTCGTGGTACGAGCAGTACTTC
TRBV30,TRBJ1-3,NA,15,few,CAWSPFGGSGNTIYF,TGTGCCTGGAGCCCTTTCGGGGGCTCTGGAAACACCATATATTTT
TRBV27,TRBJ2-6,NA,15,few,CASKTSGTGANVLTF,TGTGCCAGCAAAACATCAGGGACTGGGGCCAACGTCCTGACTTTC
TRBV6-5,TRBJ2-7,TRBD2,14,NA,CASSYSRGGYEQYF,TGTGCCAGCAGTTACTCCCGGGGGGGCTACGAGCAGTACTTC
TRBV2,TRBJ1-1,NA,14,few,CASSNRVQNTEAFF,TGTGCCAGCAGTAACAGGGTTCAGAACACTGAAGCTTTCTTT